These 32 T cell receptor beta chains were all obtained from the same sample, sequenced in a study of T cell responses to AZD1222 COVID-19 vaccine (dated by TCRdb to 2020 to 2022). Read against the paper, the sample's time point label means: baseline before first vaccination. Library generation was performed with the immunoSEQ multiplex PCR assay. Here the immuneACCESS table is served through TCRdb, limited to in-frame sequences with V and J called. Missing clones are a known gap in these copies; in checked studies unresolved V genes cover under half, and the rest lacks a known reason. In this sample the table shows 95,000 to 150,000 clones, 87% of which occur a single time. The ten largest clones add up to roughly a tenth of the sample. Sequenced material: peripheral blood, taken on day 0 of AZD1222 vaccination. Receptors were obtained from an adult in good health.

The rearrangement links TRBV28 to TRBJ1-2; no clear D. There are 11 residues in the CDR3. CDR1 is MDHEN and CDR2 is SYDVKM in the germline V gene. V lost 11 bases, J lost 2 bases, and 9 bases lay in between. The CDR3 spells CAANSNYGYTF. CDR3 bases: TGTGCCGCCAATTCAAACTATGGCTACACCTTC.

CDR3 sequence: CASSDRGGVRELFF. DNA of the CDR3: TGTGCCAGCAGTGACCGGGGGGGTGTTCGGGAGCTGTTTTTT. The rearrangement links TRBV6-4 to TRBJ2-2; 8 nucleotides match TRBD2. Germline V gene sequence: CDR1 MRHNA, CDR2 SNTAGT. This CDR3 is 14 amino acids long. Losses at the gene ends were 2 bases for V and 9 bases for J; bases not matched to a gene: 5.

The rearrangement uses TRBV12-5 and TRBJ2-3, with 9 bases fitting TRBD1. CDR1 is LGHNT, CDR2 FRNRAP, per germline. Trimming took 6 bases from V and 6 from J; bases not matched to a gene: 4. The CDR3 has 13 residues. Here the CDR3 DNA reads TGTGCTAGTGGGCGAACAGGGGGCGATACGCAGTATTTT. This codes for CASGRTGGDTQYF.

The chain links TRBV7-9 to TRBJ2-5; TRBD2 matches 7 bases. V trimming: 5 bases; J trimming: 1 base; junction bases outside the gene matches: 4. Germline V gives CDR1 SEHNR, CDR2 FQNEAQ (reference sequence). The CDR3 consists of 14 residues. In nucleotides, the CDR3 is TGTGCCAGCAGCCGGGAGGTCAGCCAAGAGACCCAGTACTTC. Amino acids: CASSREVSQETQYF.

The chain recombines TRBV10-3 with TRBJ1-1, with a weak D call TRBD1 (6 bases). The CDR3 spans 15 residues. The germline V gene has CDR1 ENHRY and CDR2 SYGVKD. V was clipped by 10 bases and J by 0 bases, with 18 bases between them. Written as DNA, the CDR3 is TGTGCCACCCAGGGGAACATGAACATGAACACTGAAGCTTTCTTT. Encoded protein: CATQGNMNMNTEAFF.

The chain has TRBV19 and TRBJ1-4; D is ambiguous. The CDR3 extends over 17 amino acids. Germline V gene data show CDR1 as LNHDA and CDR2 as SQIVND (reference sequence). The V and J ends lost 1 base and 5 bases respectively, with 17 bases between them. The CDR3 nucleotides read TGTGCCAGTAGTATAGTGTCGTTCCGACTCAGAAATGAAAAACTGTTTTTT. This translates into CASSIVSFRLRNEKLFF. The full variable domain, completed using reference TRBV19 and TRBJ1-4, is DGGITQSPKYLFRKEGQNVTLSCEQNLNHDAMYWYRQDPGQGLRLIYYSQIVNDFQKGDIAEGYSVSREKKESFPLTVTSAQKNPTAFYLCASSIVSFRLRNEKLFFGSGTQLSVL.

V gene TRBV28 combines with J gene TRBJ1-2, with TRBD1 matching 9 bases. V lost 2 bases and J lost 8; bases outside the gene matches: 9. The CDR3 has 15 amino acids. Germline CDR1 and CDR2: MDHEN and SYDVKM. CDR3 residues: CASSLAGTGSQGYTF. DNA of the CDR3: TGTGCCAGCAGTTTAGCTGGGACAGGGAGCCAAGGCTACACCTTC.

The genes are TRBV7-9 and TRBJ2-7; 7 nucleotides agree with TRBD1. V shed 5 bases, J shed 2 bases, and the junction held 6 bases outside the gene matches. The CDR3 is 14 residues long. Germline values: CDR1 SEHNR, CDR2 FQNEAQ (reference sequence). The CDR3 DNA sequence: TGTGCCAGCAGCCCGACAGGGATCGCCTACGAGCAGTACTTC. Its protein product is CASSPTGIAYEQYF.

The chain is built from TRBV5-1 and TRBJ2-5; either TRBD1 or TRBD2 may fit D (6 bases each). The V gene lost 2 bases and the J gene lost 5 bases, with 16 bases spanning the gap. The germline CDR1 and CDR2 sequences are SGHRS and YFSETQ. There are 15 residues in the CDR3. The CDR3 bases are TGCGCCAGCAGCTTTTCCTTGGGGGGCAGGGAGACCCAGTACTTC. Protein: CASSFSLGGRETQYF.

The chain carries TRBV20-1 and TRBJ1-4, with 11 positions matching TRBD1. Trimming took 3 bases from V and 8 from J; bases not matched to a gene: 5. The germline V gene has CDR1 DFQATT and CDR2 SNEGSKA (reference sequence). This CDR3 contains 14 residues. CDR3 DNA sequence: TGCAGTGCTAGTACCGGGACAGGGGGAGAAAAACTGTTTTTT. Translating gives CSASTGTGGEKLFF.

The gene calls are TRBV7-2 and TRBJ2-6; D is ambiguous. Germline CDR1 is SGHTA and CDR2 is FQGNSA. The CDR3 consists of 15 residues. V lost 6 bases to trimming and J lost 1 base, with 10 bases between them. The CDR3 region is CASSYARSGANVLTF. The DNA for the CDR3 is TGTGCCAGCAGTTACGCGAGATCTGGGGCCAACGTCCTGACTTTC.

The J gene is TRBJ2-6, the V gene TRBV11-2, with TRBD2 matching 8 bases. V lost 1 base, J lost 1 base, and 3 bases stayed unmatched. This CDR3 has 17 amino acids. CDR1 is SGHAT, CDR2 FQNNGV, per germline. CDR3 DNA: TGTGCCAGCAGCTTAGTACCGGGAGGGTCTGGGGCCAACGTCCTGACTTTC. Amino acids: CASSLVPGGSGANVLTF.

V gene TRBV7-9 combines with J gene TRBJ2-2, with 9 bases identical to TRBD1. V shed 4 bases and J 7 bases; nucleotides not matched to a gene: 4. The germline V gene encodes CDR1 SEHNR and CDR2 FQNEAQ (reference sequence). CDR3 size: 14 residues. The CDR3 spells CASSSGQGHGELFF. The CDR3 DNA sequence: TGTGCCAGCAGCTCCGGACAGGGGCACGGGGAGCTGTTTTTT.

The chain employs TRBV30 and TRBJ1-3, with 9 bases that match TRBD1. The CDR3 loop spans 15 amino acids. Germline values: CDR1 GTSNPN, CDR2 SVGIG (reference sequence). Trimming took 5 bases from V and 4 from J; bases not matched to a gene: 9. CDR3 in amino acids: CAWAVGQGIGNTIYF. The CDR3 DNA follows: TGTGCCTGGGCCGTTGGACAGGGGATAGGAAACACCATATATTTT.

The chain recombines TRBV5-6 with TRBJ2-2; 9 bases line up with TRBD1. V lost 3 bases, J lost 5 bases, and 8 bases stayed unmatched. This CDR3 contains 16 residues. Germline CDR1 is SGHDT and CDR2 is YYEEEE. The DNA of the CDR3 is TGTGCCAGCAGCTATCGACAGGGGGTCAAAACCGGGGAGCTGTTTTTT. It is translated as CASSYRQGVKTGELFF.

This clone was counted only a few times. The chain employs TRBV4-2 and TRBJ2-6; D is possibly TRBD2 (6 bases). Between the trimmed V and J ends, which lost 0 bases and 2 bases, there was a span of 11 bases. Germline CDR1 LGHNA, CDR2 YNFKEQ. The CDR3 extends over 17 amino acids. The CDR3 loop is CASSQDFRGTGANVLTF. CDR3 sequence (DNA): TGTGCCAGCAGCCAAGACTTCCGGGGGACTGGGGCCAACGTCCTGACTTTC.

This rearrangement joins TRBV3-1 (or the pseudogene TRBV3-2) to TRBJ1-4, with TRBD1 matching over 7 bases. This CDR3 contains 14 residues. V lost 4 bases to trimming and J lost 6 bases; unmatched junction nucleotides: 5. Per the germline V gene, CDR1 is LGHDT and CDR2 is YNNKEL (reference sequence). CDR3 sequence: CASSPRGGDEKLFF. DNA for the CDR3: TGTGCCAGCAGCCCCAGGGGGGGCGATGAAAAACTGTTTTTT.

The rearrangement uses TRBV7-9 and TRBJ1-1; D call uncertain. Per the germline V gene, CDR1 is SEHNR and CDR2 is FQNEAQ (reference sequence). V lost 1 base to trimming and J lost 0 bases, with 6 bases between them. The CDR3 consists of 14 residues. DNA for the CDR3: TGTGCCAGCAGCTTAGACGGACTGAACACTGAAGCTTTCTTT. This gives the protein CASSLDGLNTEAFF.

V is TRBV10-2 and J is TRBJ2-7; 10 nucleotides align to TRBD2. Unmatched junction bases numbered 5, after V lost 5 bases and J lost 7 bases. There are 13 residues in the CDR3. Germline-derived CDR1 and CDR2 are WSHSY and SAAADI. The chain's CDR3 is CASSSGGAGEQYF. CDR3 sequence (DNA): TGCGCCAGCAGTAGCGGGGGGGCTGGGGAGCAGTACTTC.

This sequence joins TRBV27 and TRBJ1-5; D gene unclear. Between the trimmed V and J ends, which lost 6 bases and 2 bases, there was a span of 23 bases. This CDR3 is 18 amino acids long. The germline V gene has CDR1 MNHEY and CDR2 SMNVEV (reference sequence). CDR3 in DNA: TGTGCCAGCAGCCGGGTGCGACCTACACTGGAGGGCAATCAGCCCCAGCATTTT. Translated: CASSRVRPTLEGNQPQHF.

This rearrangement joins TRBV24-1 to TRBJ1-2, with a weak D call TRBD1 (5 bases). In germline, CDR1 is KGHDR, CDR2 SFDVKD. The CDR3 loop spans 14 amino acids. V was trimmed by 5 bases and J by 7 bases, leaving 16 bases between them. The CDR3 is CATSAGPRLAGYTF. The CDR3 region has the DNA TGTGCCACCAGTGCGGGGCCCCGTTTGGCTGGCTACACCTTC.

This rearrangement joins TRBV7-2 to TRBJ2-1; tentatively, D is TRBD2 (6 bases). CDR3 length equals 13 residues. Germline-derived CDR1 and CDR2 are SGHTA and FQGNSA. V was trimmed by 5 bases and J by 3 bases, leaving 8 bases between them. DNA of the CDR3: TGTGCCAGCAGCGGCGGGATCTACAATGAGCAGTTCTTC. It encodes CASSGGIYNEQFF. Full variable domain (rest looked up from reference TRBV7-2 and TRBJ2-1): GAGVSQSPSNKVTEKGKDVELRCDPISGHTALYWYRQSLGQGLEFLIYFQGNSAPDKSGLPSDRFSAERTGGSVSTLTIQRTQQEDSAVYLCASSGGIYNEQFFGPGTRLTVL.

There are a few counts of this clone. The CDR3 DNA is TGTGCCAGCAGCTTAACTGGGACTAGCGGGACCCCCTACAATGAGCAGTTCTTC. This encodes CASSLTGTSGTPYNEQFF. The V call is TRBV7-3, the J call TRBJ2-1; TRBD2 aligns across 13 bases. Germline CDR1 is SGHTA and CDR2 is FQGTGA. The J segment lost 2 bases and the V segment lost 0 bases, leaving 4 bases of the junction unmatched. The CDR3 consists of 18 residues.

The chain is built from TRBV7-5 and TRBJ1-4; the table's D call, TRBD1, has no DNA check behind it. TRBV7-5 is flagged as a pseudogene. This CDR3 spans 16 amino acids. The CDR3 DNA is TGTGCCAGAAGCTTAGGTCAGGGTGCAACTAATGAAAAACTGTTTTTT. Its protein is CARSLGQGATNEKLFF.

On this clone: Other DNA sequences in this specimen translate into the identical CDR3. J is TRBJ2-7 and V is TRBV20-1; tentatively, D is TRBD2 (6 bases). The CDR3 contains 11 residues. The V gene lost 4 bases and the J gene lost 4 bases, with 8 bases spanning the gap. Germline CDR1 DFQATT, CDR2 SNEGSKA (reference sequence). CDR3 protein: CSATGGYEQYF. CDR3 in DNA: TGCAGTGCTACTGGGGGGTACGAGCAGTACTTC.

This chain joins TRBV19 and TRBJ1-5; 8 nucleotides line up with TRBD1. This CDR3 is built from 13 residues. V gave up 6 bases and J gave up 2 bases; unmatched junction bases: 0. Germline lookup yields CDR1 LNHDA and CDR2 SQIVND (reference sequence). In DNA form, the CDR3 reads TGTGCCAGTAGGGACAGGGGCAATCAGCCCCAGCATTTT. This codes for CASRDRGNQPQHF.

The chain employs TRBV28 and TRBJ1-4, with D possibly TRBD1 on 5 matching bases. V dropped 2 bases and J dropped 7 bases, with 20 bases sitting between them. CDR1 is MDHEN and CDR2 is SYDVKM in the germline V gene. The CDR3 is made up of 17 amino acids. CDR3 nucleotide sequence: TGTGCCAGCAGTTTAGCGGCAGGCTGGGGTAGGGGTGAAAAACTGTTTTTT. Its protein is CASSLAAGWGRGEKLFF. The whole variable domain, filled in from reference TRBV28 and TRBJ1-4, reads DVKVTQSSRYLVKRTGEKVFLECVQDMDHENMFWYRQDPGLGLRLIYFSYDVKMKEKGDIPEGYSVSREKKERFSLILESASTNQTSMYLCASSLAAGWGRGEKLFFGSGTQLSVL.

V is TRBV5-4 and J is TRBJ2-1; 8 bases are a match to TRBD2. V lost 4 bases to trimming and J lost 4 bases; unmatched junction nucleotides: 4. Germline V gene sequence: CDR1 SGHNT, CDR2 YYREEE (reference sequence). CDR3 length equals 14 residues. The CDR3 sequence is CASSMGLDYNEQFF. The CDR3 bases are TGTGCCAGCAGCATGGGACTAGATTACAATGAGCAGTTCTTC.

This clone was seen a single time. The J gene is TRBJ1-3, the V gene TRBV19; D is unclear. This CDR3 has 14 amino acids. Germline CDR1 and CDR2: LNHDA and SQIVND (reference sequence). The V end lost 6 bases, the J end lost 0 bases, and 9 bases lay between the germline ends. CDR3 DNA: TGTGCCAGTAGGGACCCGATCTCTGGAAACACCATATATTTT. It codes for CASRDPISGNTIYF.

This clone came up once. The chain is built from TRBV3-1 (or the pseudogene TRBV3-2) and TRBJ1-1, with 9 bases fitting TRBD1. The length of the CDR3 is 14 residues. Losses at the gene ends were 4 bases for V and 5 bases for J; bases not matched to a gene: 5. The V gene's germline CDR1 is LGHDT and CDR2 YNNKEL (reference sequence). CDR3 loop: CASSPGTGQTEAFF. The DNA of the CDR3 is TGTGCCAGCAGCCCCGGGACAGGGCAAACTGAAGCTTTCTTT.

The genes are TRBV19 and TRBJ1-1; a weak D match, TRBD1 (5 bases). The CDR3 length is 15 residues. CDR1 and CDR2 (germline): LNHDA, SQIVND (reference sequence). Trimming removed 1 base from V and 6 bases from J, with 15 bases in between. In DNA, the CDR3 is TGTGCCAGTAGTATAGGGGCGGGGGAGAGGGCTGAAGCTTTCTTT. Its translation is CASSIGAGERAEAFF.

The genes are TRBV19 and TRBJ1-1; D call uncertain. Trimming took off 3 bases at V and 1 base at J, with 9 bases between the two ends. Germline CDR1 is LNHDA and CDR2 is SQIVND (reference sequence). There are 14 residues in the CDR3. The CDR3 reads CASSIGPRNTEAFF. In DNA, the CDR3 is TGTGCCAGTAGTATTGGTCCGAGGAACACTGAAGCTTTCTTT.